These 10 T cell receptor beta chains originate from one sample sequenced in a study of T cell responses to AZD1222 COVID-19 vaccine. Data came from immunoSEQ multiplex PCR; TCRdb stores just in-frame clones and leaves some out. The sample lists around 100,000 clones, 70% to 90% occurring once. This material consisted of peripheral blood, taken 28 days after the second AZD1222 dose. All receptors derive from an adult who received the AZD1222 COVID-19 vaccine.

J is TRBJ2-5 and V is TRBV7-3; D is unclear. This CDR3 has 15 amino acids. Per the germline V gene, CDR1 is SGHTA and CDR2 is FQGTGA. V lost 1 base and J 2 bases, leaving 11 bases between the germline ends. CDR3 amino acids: CASSLSGLPQETQYF. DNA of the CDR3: TGTGCCAGCAGCTTAAGTGGGCTACCGCAAGAGACCCAGTACTTC.

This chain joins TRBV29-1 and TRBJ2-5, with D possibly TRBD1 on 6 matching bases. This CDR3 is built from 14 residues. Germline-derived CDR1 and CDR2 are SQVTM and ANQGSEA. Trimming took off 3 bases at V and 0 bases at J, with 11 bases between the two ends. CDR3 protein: CSVEGGQHQETQYF. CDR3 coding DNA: TGCAGCGTTGAGGGTGGACAGCACCAAGAGACCCAGTACTTC. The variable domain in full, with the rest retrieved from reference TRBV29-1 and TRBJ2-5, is SAVISQKPSRDICQRGTSLTIQCQVDSQVTMMFWYRQQPGQSLTLIATANQGSEATYESGFVIDKFPISRPNLTFSTLTVSNMSPEDSSIYLCSVEGGQHQETQYFGPGTRLLVL.

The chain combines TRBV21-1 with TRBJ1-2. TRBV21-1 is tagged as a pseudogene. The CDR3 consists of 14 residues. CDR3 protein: CASRRAAQAFGYTF. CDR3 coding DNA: TGTGCCAGCAGAAGGGCAGCCCAAGCCTTCGGCTACACCTTC.

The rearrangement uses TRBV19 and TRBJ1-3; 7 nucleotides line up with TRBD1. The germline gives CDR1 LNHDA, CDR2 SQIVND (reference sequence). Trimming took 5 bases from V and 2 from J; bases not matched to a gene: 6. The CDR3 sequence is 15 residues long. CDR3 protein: CASSSQGNAGNTIYF. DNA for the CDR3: TGTGCCAGTAGTTCACAGGGGAACGCTGGAAACACCATATATTTT.

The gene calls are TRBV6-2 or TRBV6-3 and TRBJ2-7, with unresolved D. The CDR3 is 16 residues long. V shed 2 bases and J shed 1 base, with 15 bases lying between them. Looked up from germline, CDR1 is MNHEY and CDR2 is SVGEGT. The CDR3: CASSYGEATVSYEQYF. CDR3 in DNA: TGTGCCAGCAGTTACGGAGAGGCGACTGTATCCTACGAGCAGTACTTC.

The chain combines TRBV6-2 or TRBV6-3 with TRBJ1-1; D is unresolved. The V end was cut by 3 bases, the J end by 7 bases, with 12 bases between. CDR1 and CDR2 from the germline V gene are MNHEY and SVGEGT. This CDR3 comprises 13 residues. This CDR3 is CASSYFEQDEAFF. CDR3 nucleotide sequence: TGTGCCAGCAGTTATTTTGAGCAGGATGAAGCTTTCTTT.

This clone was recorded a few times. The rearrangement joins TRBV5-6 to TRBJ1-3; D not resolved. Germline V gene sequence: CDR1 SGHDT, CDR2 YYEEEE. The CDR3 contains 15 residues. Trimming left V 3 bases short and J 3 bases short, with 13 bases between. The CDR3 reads CASSSIYRSGNTIYF. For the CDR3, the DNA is TGTGCCAGCAGCTCCATCTATAGGAGTGGAAACACCATATATTTT.

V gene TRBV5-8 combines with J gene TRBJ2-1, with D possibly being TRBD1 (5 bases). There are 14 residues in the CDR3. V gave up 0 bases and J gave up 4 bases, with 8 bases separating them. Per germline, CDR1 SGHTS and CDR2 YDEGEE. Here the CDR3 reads CASSLVQGYNEQFF. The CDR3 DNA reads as TGTGCCAGCAGCTTGGTGCAGGGATACAATGAGCAGTTCTTC.

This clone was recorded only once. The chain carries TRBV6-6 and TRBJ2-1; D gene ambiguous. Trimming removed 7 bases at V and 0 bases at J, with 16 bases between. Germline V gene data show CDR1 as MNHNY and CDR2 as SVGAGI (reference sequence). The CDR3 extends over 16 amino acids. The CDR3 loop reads CASNPRAVDSYNEQFF. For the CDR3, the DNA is TGTGCCAGCAATCCAAGGGCCGTCGACTCCTACAATGAGCAGTTCTTC.

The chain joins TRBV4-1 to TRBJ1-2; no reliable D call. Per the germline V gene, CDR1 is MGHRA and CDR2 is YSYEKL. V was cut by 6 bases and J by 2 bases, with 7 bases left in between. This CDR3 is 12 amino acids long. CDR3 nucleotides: TGCGCCAGCAGTACATCAAACTATGGCTACACCTTC. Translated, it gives CASSTSNYGYTF.